Considering frequency, the clone carrying this TCR beta chain is medium-sized. The data are from a study of CXCR3-negative and CXCR3-positive naive CD8 T cells. Researchers prepared the TRB cDNA libraries using 5' RACE with UMI labels. No DNA is given; TCRdb re-called the 5' RACE reads and lists each CDR3 protein once. The sample spans 35,000 to 50,000 distinct CDR3 sequences; the ten largest clones claim approximately 12%. Material for sequencing was memory CD8+ T cells from blood. This TCR came from a human donor in good health. Some clones in this sample may be carry-over from other donors' samples.

CDR3 sequence reads: CASSRDGGNTEAFF. The gene calls are TRBV5-4 and TRBJ1-1; there is no DNA to check the TCRdb D call of TRBD1. CDR3 length: 14 amino acids. Germline V CDR1 and CDR2: SGHNT, YYREEE (reference sequence).